The 5 T cell receptor beta chains given below trace back to one sample, sequenced in a study of blood T cell repertoires in COVID-19. The method was immunoSEQ multiplex PCR; TCRdb's version includes in-frame clones alone and lacks a portion of them. This sample has about 360,000 clones, with around 87% found just once. Sequenced sample: PBMCs or T cells enriched from blood (not recorded which). The receptors were sampled from a man aged 40-55 years in a cohort exposed to, infected with or recovered from COVID-19 (not recorded which).

This sequence joins TRBV12-5 and TRBJ1-4; D gene uncertain. CDR1 is LGHNT and CDR2 is FRNRAP in the germline V gene. Trimming cost V 0 bases and J 1 base, with 12 bases left between them. The CDR3 runs 17 residues. The DNA of the CDR3 is TGTGCTAGTGGTTTGGTACCTTTGAGTAGAACTAATGAAAAACTGTTTTTT. Its translation: CASGLVPLSRTNEKLFF. The full variable domain, with the rest looked up from reference TRBV12-5 and TRBJ1-4, is DARVTQTPRHKVTEMGQEVTMRCQPILGHNTVFWYRQTMMQGLELLAYFRNRAPLDDSGMPKDRFSAEMPDATLATLKIQPSEPRDSAVYFCASGLVPLSRTNEKLFFGSGTQLSVL.

The V call is TRBV19, the J call TRBJ2-2, with 15 bases lining up with TRBD2. Germline CDR1 LNHDA, CDR2 SQIVND (reference sequence). With 5 bases clipped from V and 6 bases from J, the junction kept 10 bases outside the gene matches. There are 18 residues in the CDR3. The CDR3, as DNA: TGTGCCAGTAGTGTAGGACTAGCGGGAGGGATTGTTGCCGGGGAGCTGTTTTTT. This sequence encodes CASSVGLAGGIVAGELFF.

The rearrangement joins TRBV30 to TRBJ1-1; 7 positions match TRBD1. The germline V gene has CDR1 GTSNPN and CDR2 SVGIG (reference sequence). The CDR3 is made up of 14 amino acids. V trimming: 3 bases; J trimming: 0 bases; junction bases outside the gene matches: 4. DNA for the CDR3: TGTGCCTGGAGGGGGGGACAGTTGAACACTGAAGCTTTCTTT. Encoded protein: CAWRGGQLNTEAFF.

This sequence joins TRBV19 and TRBJ2-2, with unresolved D. This CDR3 comprises 14 residues. The V gene's germline CDR1 is LNHDA and CDR2 SQIVND (reference sequence). The ends were cut back, 3 bases at V and 1 base at J, with 6 bases in the middle. CDR3 bases: TGTGCCAGTAGTATTATAGTGAACACCGGGGAGCTGTTTTTT. Translation: CASSIIVNTGELFF.

There are a few counts of this clone. This chain uses TRBV27 with TRBJ2-3, with 12 bases matching TRBD2. Trimming cost V 4 bases and J 5 bases; bases outside gene matches: 4. CDR1 and CDR2 (germline): MNHEY, SMNVEV (reference sequence). The CDR3 runs to 15 residues. The CDR3, as DNA: TGTGCCAGCAGTTCGGCTAGCGGGAGGGAAGATACGCAGTATTTT. This sequence encodes CASSSASGREDTQYF.